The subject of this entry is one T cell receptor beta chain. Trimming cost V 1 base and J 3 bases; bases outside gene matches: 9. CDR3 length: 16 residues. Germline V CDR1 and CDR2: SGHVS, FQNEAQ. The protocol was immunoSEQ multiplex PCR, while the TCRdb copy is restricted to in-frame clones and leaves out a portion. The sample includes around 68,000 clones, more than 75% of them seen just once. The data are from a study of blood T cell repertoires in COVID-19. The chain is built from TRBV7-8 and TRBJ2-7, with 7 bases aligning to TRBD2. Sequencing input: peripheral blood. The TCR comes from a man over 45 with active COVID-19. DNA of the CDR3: TGTGCCAGCAGCTTAGGCGGGGAGGGAATCCGCTACGAGCAGTACTTC. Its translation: CASSLGGEGIRYEQYF.